The clone carrying this T cell receptor (beta chain) has ten or more counts. Its antigen remains unknown. The data were taken from a study of T-cell memory formation after mild COVID-19. Study conclusions and caveats: The pre-infection memory compartment contained some responding clones, suggesting cross-reactive memory joined. The study found balanced CD4/CD8 in clones contracting day 15 to 85 and a CD4+ lean in later expanders. The main location of contracting CD4+ clones was CM and EM, and that of contracting CD8+ clones was EMRA.

Employing constant-segment primers, 5'RACE generated TCR alpha and TCR beta cDNA libraries bearing sample barcodes and UMIs. Each CDR3 protein is one row after TCRdb ran MiXCR on the 5' RACE reads. The sample has about 200,000 distinct CDR3 sequences, around 9.5% seen once. The CDR3 length is 15 residues. Germline CDR1 and CDR2: DFQATT and SNEGSKA (reference sequence). With 5 bases removed from V and 4 bases from J, the gap between germline ends came to 18 bases. The chain employs TRBV20-1 and TRBJ2-1; D uncertain. The sequenced material came from PBMCs or a T cell subset sorted from them (not recorded which). The source is a man between 18 and 29 years old who had mild COVID-19 (a few samples of this study predate the infection). Cell type and time point are not known. CDR3 in amino acids: CSAPPPGRFYNEQFF. CDR3 coding DNA: TGCAGTGCTCCTCCTCCCGGCCGGTTTTACAATGAGCAGTTCTTC.